This passage covers 30 T cell receptor beta chains from one sample sequenced in a study of beta chain features in type 1 diabetes. Study results and caveats: TCRB CDR3s from Type 1 diabetes patients were moderately but significantly shorter in all four CD4+ subsets.

Every isolated RNA sample was fully reverse transcribed, so sequencing captured expressed TCRB transcripts. Here immunoSEQ multiplex PCR was the method, and the copy in TCRdb shows in-frame clones only, minus some. The data contain 600,000 to 700,000 clones, 9.5% to 15% of them singletons. Antigens for these TCRs are unknown. The sample consisted of naive CD4+ T cells from blood. These receptors came from a young man with type 1 diabetes.

This clone was found a few times. CDR3 nucleotide sequence: TGTGCCATCAGTGAGTCGAAGAAGCAAGAGACCCAGTACTTC. This encodes CAISESKKQETQYF. This chain uses TRBV10-3 with TRBJ2-5; D remains ambiguous. This CDR3 is 14 amino acids long. Germline CDR1 ENHRY, CDR2 SYGVKD. V was pared by 0 bases and J by 2 bases, with 7 bases between.

CDR3 sequence reads: CASSLRDNDRNQPQHF. CDR3 sequence (DNA): TGTGCCAGCAGCTTAAGGGATAATGACAGAAATCAGCCCCAGCATTTT. This chain joins TRBV11-2 and TRBJ1-5; perhaps TRBD1 as D (5 bases). Trimming removed 2 bases at V and 4 bases at J, with 15 bases between. Germline CDR1 is SGHAT and CDR2 is FQNNGV. The CDR3 extends over 16 amino acids. Full variable domain (rest looked up from reference TRBV11-2 and TRBJ1-5): EAGVAQSPRYKIIEKRQSVAFWCNPISGHATLYWYQQILGQGPKLLIQFQNNGVVDDSQLPKDRFSAERLKGVDSTLKIQPAKLEDSAVYLCASSLRDNDRNQPQHFGDGTRLSIL.

V usage is TRBV28 and J usage is TRBJ2-5; D unclear. The CDR3 has 15 residues. The V end was cut by 5 bases, the J end by 4 bases, with 17 bases between. Germline lookup yields CDR1 MDHEN and CDR2 SYDVKM. CDR3 bases: TGTGCCAGCAGTCCCCGGTCCCGAGGTCTAGAGACCCAGTACTTC. Translation: CASSPRSRGLETQYF.

This clone was picked up a small number of times. The V and J genes are TRBV7-9 and TRBJ2-5, with D possibly matching TRBD1 (5 bases). The CDR3 totals 15 residues. Trimming took 3 bases from V and 2 from J, leaving 13 bases between them. Germline CDR1 is SEHNR and CDR2 is FQNEAQ (reference sequence). CDR3 region: CASSFSRGNQETQYF. The DNA of the CDR3 is TGTGCCAGCAGCTTTTCTAGGGGTAATCAAGAGACCCAGTACTTC.

This clone was detected a few times. J is TRBJ2-2 and V is TRBV5-4; D is uncertain. In germline, CDR1 is SGHNT, CDR2 YYREEE (reference sequence). The CDR3 length is 12 residues. With 2 bases removed from V and 7 bases from J, the gap between germline ends came to 6 bases. The DNA of the CDR3 is TGTGCCAGCAGCTTTTGGATCGGGGAGCTGTTTTTT. Amino acids: CASSFWIGELFF. Filled out from reference TRBV5-4 and TRBJ2-2, the complete variable domain reads ETGVTQSPTHLIKTRGQQVTLRCSSQSGHNTVSWYQQALGQGPQFIFQYYREEENGRGNFPPRFSGLQFPNYSSELNVNALELDDSALYLCASSFWIGELFFGEGSRLTVL.

This clone was counted only a few times. The CDR3 DNA reads as TGCAGCGTTACAGGGGCGTCCGAGCAGTACTTC. It translates to CSVTGASEQYF. The V gene is TRBV29-1, the J gene TRBJ2-5; 7 nucleotides agree with TRBD1. The J call could be wrong; TRBJ2-7 is a better fit for the DNA end. This CDR3 is 11 amino acids long. CDR1 and CDR2 (germline): SQVTM, ANQGSEA.

This clone was recorded a few times. V usage is TRBV4-2 and J usage is TRBJ1-2, with 8 bases fitting TRBD1. V lost 1 base and J lost 8; bases outside the gene matches: 9. The germline V gene encodes CDR1 LGHNA and CDR2 YNFKEQ. The CDR3 length is 15 residues. CDR3 DNA: TGTGCCAGCAGCCAAGCCCACGGGACAGGAGAAGGCTACACCTTC. It is translated as CASSQAHGTGEGYTF.

The chain recombines TRBV6-5 with TRBJ1-1; D is possibly TRBD1 (6 bases). The CDR3 runs to 13 residues. Trimming removed 5 bases at V and 3 bases at J, with 10 bases between. CDR1 and CDR2 (germline): MNHEY, SVGAGI. CDR3 sequence (DNA): TGTGCCAGCAGTCCCTACAGGGACACTGAAGCTTTCTTT. It is translated as CASSPYRDTEAFF.

Concerning this clone: The same CDR3 can be traced to other DNA sequences in this sample. This chain uses TRBV5-1 with TRBJ1-2; D is unresolved. The CDR3 totals 12 residues. Germline CDR1 reads SGHRS; CDR2 reads YFSETQ. The germline V and J ends were trimmed by 1 base and 3 bases, with 4 bases remaining between them. DNA for the CDR3: TGCGCCAGCAGCTTGCCTGACTATGGCTACACCTTC. Its protein product is CASSLPDYGYTF.

This clone came up a few times. The V call is TRBV27, the J call TRBJ1-1, with D possibly TRBD1 on 5 matching bases. The V and J ends lost 5 bases and 8 bases respectively, with 18 bases between them. The germline gives CDR1 MNHEY, CDR2 SMNVEV (reference sequence). The CDR3 runs to 14 residues. This CDR3 reads CASSLGGSAGEAFF. The CDR3 DNA is TGTGCCAGCAGTCTCGGGGGATCGGCCGGCGAAGCTTTCTTT.

The chain links TRBV27 to TRBJ1-5; no reliable D call. The germline CDR1 and CDR2 sequences are MNHEY and SMNVEV (reference sequence). The V gene lost 3 bases and the J gene lost 2 bases, with 14 bases spanning the gap. This CDR3 spans 16 amino acids. In DNA, the CDR3 is TGTGCCAGCAGTTTTTTACATCCGGGAGGCAATCAGCCCCAGCATTTT. Protein sequence: CASSFLHPGGNQPQHF.

This chain uses TRBV7-2 with TRBJ2-3; D remains ambiguous. Germline CDR1 is SGHTA and CDR2 is FQGNSA. The CDR3 extends over 15 amino acids. V was clipped by 1 base and J by 2 bases, with 10 bases between them. The CDR3 nucleotides are TGTGCCAGCAGCTTAGTGGGTTCCTTCACAGATACGCAGTATTTT. This translates into CASSLVGSFTDTQYF.

CDR3 protein: CASSFSGEGETQYF. The DNA of the CDR3 is TGTGCCAGCAGCTTTAGCGGGGAGGGAGAGACCCAGTACTTC. This sequence joins TRBV13 and TRBJ2-5; 8 bases are a match to TRBD2. The CDR3 is 14 amino acids. Germline V lookup: CDR1 PRHDT, CDR2 FYEKMQ (reference sequence). Losses at the gene ends were 3 bases for V and 4 bases for J; bases not matched to a gene: 4.

V and J are TRBV7-2 and TRBJ2-7; D gene uncertain. Per the germline V gene, CDR1 is SGHTA and CDR2 is FQGNSA. Trimming pared 0 bases from V and 2 bases from J, leaving 11 bases between. The CDR3 covers 15 residues. The CDR3 protein is CASSLALGMPYEQYF. As DNA, the CDR3 is TGTGCCAGCAGCTTAGCGCTAGGGATGCCCTACGAGCAGTACTTC.

This clone was counted a few times. This rearrangement joins TRBV29-1 to TRBJ2-5; D remains unclear. Germline-derived CDR1 and CDR2 are SQVTM and ANQGSEA. The CDR3 contains 11 residues. The V end was cut by 7 bases, the J end by 2 bases, with 8 bases between. The CDR3 region is CSAGEQETQYF. As DNA, the CDR3 is TGCAGCGCGGGCGAACAAGAGACCCAGTACTTC.

V usage is TRBV5-1 and J usage is TRBJ2-5, with D perhaps matching TRBD2 (6 bases). Per the germline V gene, CDR1 is SGHRS and CDR2 is YFSETQ. Trimming shortened V by 0 bases and J by 4 bases, and 16 bases separated the two germline ends. CDR3 length: 16 amino acids. In nucleotides, the CDR3 is TGCGCCAGCAGCTTGGAAGATACAGGCGGGGTAGAGACCCAGTACTTC. Its protein is CASSLEDTGGVETQYF.

The chain has TRBV13 and TRBJ2-1, with 7 bases lining up with TRBD2. Germline assignment: CDR1 PRHDT and CDR2 FYEKMQ (reference sequence). The J segment lost 8 bases and the V segment lost 3 bases, leaving 10 bases of the junction unmatched. There are 15 residues in the CDR3. CDR3 DNA: TGTGCCAGCAGCTTCCCGCGGGGGACGGGGGATGAGCAGTTCTTC. It translates to CASSFPRGTGDEQFF.

Only a few counts were recorded for this clone. The rearrangement joins TRBV4-3 to TRBJ2-1; 7 nucleotides match TRBD2. The germline gives CDR1 LGHNA, CDR2 YSLEER. The CDR3 loop spans 18 amino acids. Trimming cost V 1 base and J 5 bases; bases outside gene matches: 14. The CDR3 protein is CASSQALGWRGGNNEQFF. The CDR3 DNA reads as TGCGCCAGCAGCCAAGCCCTTGGGTGGCGCGGGGGTAACAATGAGCAGTTCTTC.

This chain connects TRBV5-1 to TRBJ1-6, with D perhaps TRBD1 (5 bases). The CDR3 is 15 amino acids. Deletions cut 4 bases from V and 8 bases from J, with 16 bases between. Germline CDR1 reads SGHRS; CDR2 reads YFSETQ. CDR3 sequence reads: CASSPGGQGDSPLHF. CDR3 DNA: TGCGCCAGCAGCCCGGGCGGGCAGGGAGATTCACCCCTCCACTTT. The whole variable domain, filled in from reference TRBV5-1 and TRBJ1-6, reads KAGVTQTPRYLIKTRGQQVTLSCSPISGHRSVSWYQQTPGQGLQFLFEYFSETQRNKGNFPGRFSGRQFSNSRSEMNVSTLELGDSALYLCASSPGGQGDSPLHFGNGTRLTVT.

To note about this clone: Other DNA sequences of this sample code for an identical CDR3. The J gene is TRBJ1-1, the V gene TRBV19; TRBD1 might be the D (5 bases). CDR3 length: 13 residues. Trimming pared 3 bases from V and 1 base from J, leaving 6 bases between. The germline V gene has CDR1 LNHDA and CDR2 SQIVND (reference sequence). CDR3 sequence (DNA): TGTGCCAGTAGTATGGGACGGAACACTGAAGCTTTCTTT. Residues: CASSMGRNTEAFF.

The gene calls are TRBV27 and TRBJ2-3; D call uncertain. The CDR3 totals 16 residues. Trimming took off 3 bases at V and 4 bases at J, with 17 bases between the two ends. In germline, CDR1 is MNHEY, CDR2 SMNVEV (reference sequence). CDR3 sequence (DNA): TGTGCCAGCAGTTTTAGTGTCGCCGAAGGTTCAGATACGCAGTATTTT. Translation gives CASSFSVAEGSDTQYF.

The chain links TRBV6-5 to TRBJ2-5; the match to TRBD2 covers 12 bases. Losses at the gene ends were 6 bases for V and 1 base for J; bases not matched to a gene: 3. CDR1 is MNHEY and CDR2 is SVGAGI in the germline V gene. The CDR3 is made up of 15 amino acids. This CDR3 reads CASSKLAGGQETQYF. The CDR3 DNA is TGTGCCAGCAGCAAACTAGCGGGGGGCCAAGAGACCCAGTACTTC.

This clone was detected a few times. The chain is built from TRBV7-6 and TRBJ2-1; D perhaps matches TRBD1 (6 bases). This CDR3 has 15 amino acids. Germline V gene lookup returns CDR1 SGHVS and CDR2 FNYEAQ. V shed 6 bases and J shed 0 bases, with 12 bases lying between them. The CDR3 DNA sequence: TGTGCCAGCAGGCCCGGGACAAGCTCCTACAATGAGCAGTTCTTC. The encoded protein is CASRPGTSSYNEQFF.

The genes are TRBV6-5 and TRBJ1-5; D not certain. The germline V gene encodes CDR1 MNHEY and CDR2 SVGAGI. V was cut by 2 bases and J by 0 bases, with 8 bases left in between. The CDR3 is 15 residues long. The CDR3 DNA reads as TGTGCCAGCAGTTACGCCGGGAATAGCAATCAGCCCCAGCATTTT. Protein product: CASSYAGNSNQPQHF.

The rearrangement uses TRBV30 and TRBJ1-2, with 7 bases lining up with TRBD1. Germline CDR1 reads GTSNPN; CDR2 reads SVGIG (reference sequence). Trimming took 5 bases from V and 4 from J; bases not matched to a gene: 4. The CDR3 spans 12 residues. The CDR3 here is CAWATGTYGYTF. DNA of the CDR3: TGTGCCTGGGCGACAGGGACCTATGGCTACACCTTC.

In its sample, this clone was seen a few times. The chain joins TRBV28 to TRBJ2-5, with 8 bases identical to TRBD1. Germline V gives CDR1 MDHEN, CDR2 SYDVKM. V gave up 4 bases and J gave up 4 bases; unmatched junction bases: 5. CDR3 length: 14 amino acids. The CDR3 DNA follows: TGTGCCAGCAGTTCTGCAGGGGGCGGAGAGACCCAGTACTTC. Translating it yields CASSSAGGGETQYF.

The chain carries TRBV11-2 and TRBJ2-3, with TRBD2 matching over 8 bases. Germline lookup yields CDR1 SGHAT and CDR2 FQNNGV. J was trimmed by 3 bases and V by 3 bases; bases with no gene match: 14. The CDR3 extends over 18 amino acids. In nucleotides, the CDR3 is TGTGCCAGCAGCTTCCTTCTCGGACTAGCTAAGGGGACAGATACGCAGTATTTT. Protein: CASSFLLGLAKGTDTQYF. Drawing the rest from reference TRBV11-2 and TRBJ2-3, the complete variable domain is EAGVAQSPRYKIIEKRQSVAFWCNPISGHATLYWYQQILGQGPKLLIQFQNNGVVDDSQLPKDRFSAERLKGVDSTLKIQPAKLEDSAVYLCASSFLLGLAKGTDTQYFGPGTRLTVL.

This clone has more than one count but fewer than ten. The V gene is TRBV5-1, the J gene TRBJ2-5, with D uncertain. V lost 2 bases to trimming and J lost 2 bases, with 7 bases between them. The CDR3 consists of 13 residues. Germline V gives CDR1 SGHRS, CDR2 YFSETQ. CDR3 nucleotide sequence: TGCGCCAGCAGCTTTACCGCACAAGAGACCCAGTACTTC. Its translation is CASSFTAQETQYF.

J is TRBJ1-5 and V is TRBV18; 11 bases map to TRBD1. Per the germline V gene, CDR1 is KGHSH and CDR2 is LQKENI. V was pared by 6 bases and J by 5 bases, with 6 bases of the junction left unmatched. The CDR3 totals 15 residues. The CDR3 sequence is CASSGQGANHQPQHF. The CDR3 DNA sequence: TGTGCCAGCTCTGGACAGGGGGCAAACCATCAGCCCCAGCATTTT.

The rearrangement links TRBV7-9 to TRBJ1-5, with D uncertain. Germline CDR1 is SEHNR and CDR2 is FQNEAQ (reference sequence). The CDR3 consists of 12 residues. V lost 5 bases to trimming and J lost 6 bases, with 8 bases between them. The CDR3 region is CASSLPGQPQHF. CDR3 coding DNA: TGTGCCAGCAGCCTCCCCGGTCAGCCCCAGCATTTT.